One and the same sample provided the 3 T cell receptor beta chains below, sequenced in a study of T-cell reconstitution after alpha-beta-depleted transplantation in children. This sample's TCRbeta library carried unique molecular identifier barcodes. TCRdb called the PCR reads again in MiXCR, with one record for every CDR3 protein. The data hold around 580,000 distinct CDR3 sequences, with over 25% observed a single time. Material: PBMCs, obtained before TCRalphabeta/CD19-depleted stem cell transplant. Receptor source: a boy under three years old with Wiskott-Aldrich syndrome, due to receive a stem cell transplant.

This clonotype was counted only a few times. The rearrangement joins TRBV29-1 to TRBJ1-4; 7 bases map to TRBD1. Germline CDR1 SQVTM, CDR2 ANQGSEA. With 4 bases clipped from V and 7 bases from J, the junction kept 3 bases outside the gene matches. The CDR3 totals 12 residues. CDR3 in DNA: TGCAGCGTTGTGGCAGGGGGTGAAAAACTGTTTTTT. Its protein is CSVVAGGEKLFF.

V gene TRBV12-3 or TRBV12-4 combines with J gene TRBJ1-5; no definite D call. CDR3 length: 14 amino acids. The V gene lost 3 bases and the J gene lost 6 bases, with 12 bases spanning the gap. In nucleotides, the CDR3 is TGTGCCAGCAGTTTTAGCGTACCGGGTCAGCCCCAGCATTTT. Its protein product is CASSFSVPGQPQHF.

This chain links TRBV25-1 with TRBJ1-5; 10 nucleotides match TRBD1. The CDR3 is made up of 16 amino acids. Germline lookup yields CDR1 MGHDK and CDR2 SYGVNS. Losses at the gene ends were 3 bases for V and 3 bases for J; bases not matched to a gene: 5. CDR3 sequence reads: CASSEGDRGYNQPQHF. The CDR3 bases are TGTGCCAGCAGTGAGGGGGACAGGGGATACAATCAGCCCCAGCATTTT.